A selection of T cell receptor beta chains follows, all from one sample in a study of blood T cell repertoires in COVID-19. Assay used: immunoSEQ multiplex PCR; TCRdb lists only in-frame clones, some missing. The table includes 300,000 to 350,000 clones, around 82% detected once. The specimen sequenced was peripheral blood. These receptors all stem from a man aged 25 to 40 with active or convalescent COVID-19. The CDR3 runs from the conserved cysteine through the conserved F or W. A D gene is named only where the DNA matches it firmly. Size values are once, few and many counts, or a class for expanded clones, and some rows have none.

V gene	clone size	D gene	J gene	CDR3 protein	CDR3 DNA
TRBV10-1	few	TRBD2	TRBJ2-7	CASSSYHSGSSYEQYF	TGCGCCAGCAGTTCTTACCATAGCGGGAGCTCCTACGAGCAGTACTTC
TRBV19	once	.	TRBJ2-7	CATAINFDEQYF	TGTGCCACTGCGATTAACTTCGACGAGCAGTACTTC
TRBV6-5	.	.	TRBJ2-1	CASAGGVDNEQFF	TGTGCCAGCGCTGGGGGCGTCGACAATGAGCAGTTCTTC
TRBV5-1	.	.	TRBJ2-1	CASSQIGDMYNEQFF	TGCGCCAGCAGCCAGATCGGGGATATGTACAATGAGCAGTTCTTC
TRBV3-1/TRBV3-2	.	TRBD1	TRBJ1-2	CASSPRHPEGAYGYTF	TGTGCCAGCAGCCCCAGACACCCCGAGGGGGCCTATGGCTACACCTTC
TRBV18	.	.	TRBJ2-7	CASSPDSYEQYF	TGTGCCAGCTCACCCGACAGCTACGAGCAGTACTTC
TRBV15	.	.	TRBJ2-7	CATSVAGRYEQYF	TGTGCCACCAGCGTGGCAGGCCGTTACGAGCAGTACTTC
TRBV2	.	.	TRBJ1-2	CASERGQNYGYTF	TGTGCCAGCGAAAGAGGACAGAACTATGGCTACACCTTC
TRBV2	.	.	TRBJ2-1	CASSTSMNDNEQFF	TGTGCCAGCAGTACTAGCATGAATGACAATGAGCAGTTCTTC
TRBV4-3	many	TRBD2	TRBJ2-1	CASSQEVAGSYNEQFF	TGCGCCAGCAGCCAAGAAGTAGCGGGATCCTACAATGAGCAGTTCTTC